The present TCR beta chain was sequenced within a study of blood T cell repertoires in COVID-19 (dated by TCRdb to the early 2020s). About the full investigation: Samples from collaborators originated in the United States, Italy and Spain and spanned both the acute and convalescent phases of COVID-19. The prospective study material was composed of cDNA or gDNA derived from T cells, B-cell-depleted T cells, or PBMCs. Deeply sampled blood TCRbeta repertoires from subjects exposed to, actively infected with, or recovered from COVID-19 were included in the dataset. The repertoires were made available in a free public database intended to serve as a resource for research on the immune response to SARS-CoV-2. The samples were drawn from two sources: the first 160 participants of the ongoing ImmuneRACE study, and over 1,000 subjects contributed by 6 global collaborators. Nearly every sample came with metadata listing a de-identified subject ID, COVID-19 status, age in years and sex. HLA class I and class II types, where available, came from metadata supplied by the sample provider rather than from assay-based typing.

V was cut back by 2 bases and J by 0 bases, leaving a gap of 10 bases between them. The germline V gene sets CDR1 to SGHTA and CDR2 to FQGTGA. The CDR3 contains 15 residues, cysteine and phenylalanine counted. The only DNA kept is the CDR3, 45 bases in frame from the first base. Results the study describes overall, beyond this receptor: The amount of clinical and demographic metadata varied by source and participant and was provided uncurated.

The immunoSEQ Assay, a bias-controlled multiplex PCR, was used to amplify TCRbeta CDR3 regions from genomic DNA. The source study handled its data this way. The number of nucleated cells in each sample was estimated by amplification of reference gene primers within the assay. To quantify the absolute abundance of each unique TCRbeta CDR3 rearrangement, sequence reads were collapsed and filtered. For each sample, productive Simpson clonality was calculated by taking the square root of Simpson's diversity index across productive rearrangements. TCRdb mirrors the immuneACCESS table, restricted to in-frame sequences. Some clones are absent from its copies; in checked studies, under half trace to an unresolved V gene, and the reason for the others is unknown. V, J and clone size are taken as reported in that table, and D and trimming were inferred from the DNA itself. This sample has some 200,000 clones in its table, and approximately 80% of those were observed once. The ten largest make up 0.95% of the sample.

Points on this clone: What antigen it recognizes has not been identified. No much larger clone is present one base from it, and per-base qualities are unavailable.

In Seattle, one collaborating source enrolled patients while the infection was active and tracked those patients longitudinally over the course of disease. The collaborating institutions used their own protocols to collect whole blood in K2EDTA tubes. For TCRbeta analysis, collaborator samples were shipped as frozen whole blood, as isolated PBMCs, or as DNA extracted from either sample type. The chain links TRBV7-3 with TRBJ1-1; the D gene assignment is ambiguous. This receptor was taken from a man aged 55 to 70 with COVID-19, enrolled during active disease. The sample comprised peripheral blood. The nucleotide sequence is given as TGTGCCAGCAGCTTAGATTCCAGGATGAACACTGAAGCTTTCTTT. This yields the protein CASSLDSRMNTEAFF.